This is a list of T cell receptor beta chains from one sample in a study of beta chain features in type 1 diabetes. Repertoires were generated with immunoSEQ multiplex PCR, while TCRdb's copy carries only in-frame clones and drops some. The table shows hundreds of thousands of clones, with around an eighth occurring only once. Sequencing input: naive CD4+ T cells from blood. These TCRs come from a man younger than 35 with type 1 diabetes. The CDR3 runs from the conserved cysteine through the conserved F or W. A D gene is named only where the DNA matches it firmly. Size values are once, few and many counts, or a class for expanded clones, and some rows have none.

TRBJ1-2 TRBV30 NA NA TGTGCCTGGATACCGGGTACATGGACAGAGGAACTTAACCCTTATGGCTACACCTTC CAWIPGTWTEELNPYGYTF
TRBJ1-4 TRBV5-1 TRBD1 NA TGCGCCAGCAGCTTACCCTCAGGGGGCGATGAAAAACTGTTTTTT CASSLPSGGDEKLFF
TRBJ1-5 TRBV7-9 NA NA TGTGCCAGCAGCCCCGGACAGTTTAGCAATCAGCCCCAGCATTTT CASSPGQFSNQPQHF
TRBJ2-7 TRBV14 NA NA TGTGCCAGCAGCCAAGGCGACTATCATCACGAGCAGTACTTC CASSQGDYHHEQYF
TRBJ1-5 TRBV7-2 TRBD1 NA TGTGCCAGCAGCTTAGTAGGGACAGGGTACAATCAGCCCCAGCATTTT CASSLVGTGYNQPQHF
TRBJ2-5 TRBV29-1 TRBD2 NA TGCAGCGGGGAGGGGCCGGGGGAGACCCAGTACTTC CSGEGPGETQYF
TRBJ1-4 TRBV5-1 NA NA TGCGCCAGCAGCATCGACAGGATTGGTGAAAAACTGTTTTTT CASSIDRIGEKLFF
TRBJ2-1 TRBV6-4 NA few TGTGCCAGCAGTGAGCAGACCTACGGACAGGCCGGGGACTTAGTGCAGTTCTTC CASSEQTYGQAGDLVQFF
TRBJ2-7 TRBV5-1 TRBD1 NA TGCGCCAGCAGCACACAACCGAAGACAGGGGGCCCTTCCTACGAGCAGTACTTC CASSTQPKTGGPSYEQYF
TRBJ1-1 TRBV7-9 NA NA TGTGCCAGCAGCTTATCGGCGGCTTTCTTT CASSLSAAFF
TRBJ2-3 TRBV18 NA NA TGTGCCAGCTCACCACCCTCCACAGATACGCAGTATTTT CASSPPSTDTQYF
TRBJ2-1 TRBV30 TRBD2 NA TGTGCCTGGAGTGTAGCGGGGCTCGCGTACAATGAGCAGTTCTTC CAWSVAGLAYNEQFF
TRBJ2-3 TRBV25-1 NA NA TGTGCCACGTCGCTGACAGATACGCAGTATTTT CATSLTDTQYF
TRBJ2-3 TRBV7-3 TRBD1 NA TGTGCCAGCAGCTTTTGGGGACAGGGGAGGGATACGCAGTATTTT CASSFWGQGRDTQYF
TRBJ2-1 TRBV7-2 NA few TGTGCCAGCAGCTTATCTGGCGGGGACTACAATGAGCAGTTCTTC CASSLSGGDYNEQFF
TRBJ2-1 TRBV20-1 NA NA TGCAGTGCCGATCGAAGGGAGCAGTTCTTC CSADRREQFF
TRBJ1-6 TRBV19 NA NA TGTGCCAGTAGTATGTGGAAGGATAATTCACCCCTCCACTTT CASSMWKDNSPLHF
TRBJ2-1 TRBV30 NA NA TGTGCCTGGAGTGTAAGACTCCAGGACGGTGAGCAGTTCTTC CAWSVRLQDGEQFF
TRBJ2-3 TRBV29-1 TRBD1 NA TGCAGCGTTAACCGGGACAGGGGCACAGATACGCAGTATTTT CSVNRDRGTDTQYF
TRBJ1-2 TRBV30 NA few TGTGCCTGGAGTGAACACTCTATCTCAGGTGGCTACACCTTC CAWSEHSISGGYTF
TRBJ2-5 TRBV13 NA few TGTGCCAGCACCCTAGGTTCAGCTCAAGAGACCCAGTACTTC CASTLGSAQETQYF
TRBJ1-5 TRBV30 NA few TGTGCCTGGGCCTTCGGACTGCCGCCCCAGCCCCAGCATTTT CAWAFGLPPQPQHF
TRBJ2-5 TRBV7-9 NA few TGTGCCAGCAGCTTATCTGGGGGAGCGGCTGAGACCCAGTACTTC CASSLSGGAAETQYF
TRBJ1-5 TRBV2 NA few TGTGCCAGCAATGGGCTGAGCAATCAGCCCCAGCATTTT CASNGLSNQPQHF
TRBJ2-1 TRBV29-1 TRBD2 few TGCAGCGTGGCGGGAGGAGGGGATGAGCAGTTCTTC CSVAGGGDEQFF